The source of this TCR beta chain is a study of cytomegalovirus exposure and HLA in healthy donors. Broader study findings: Highly shared sequence variants in one cluster were likely a sequencing artifact. The authors later linked a missense DCLRE1C variant to TCR beta V- and J-gene trimming.

About this clone itself: What it binds is unknown.

The germline V gene encodes CDR1 MGHRA and CDR2 YSYEKL. Trimming cost V 4 bases and J 2 bases, with 15 bases left between them. The CDR3 runs to 15 residues. The primer mix had 60 Vbeta and 13 Jbeta primers. Method: immunoSEQ multiplex PCR; TCRdb's copy keeps in-frame clones and lacks some. This sample yields over 130,000 clones, of which 82% are seen a single time; approximately 2.3% belongs to the top ten. J is TRBJ2-7 and V is TRBV4-1, with D tentatively TRBD2 (6 bases). Sequences were obtained from PBMCs. The sequence derives from a male donor in good health and CMV-seronegative. The CDR3 nucleotides read TGCGCCAGCAGCCTTAGCGGTGCGGGCACCTACGAGCAGTACTTC. Its protein product is CASSLSGAGTYEQYF.